This record concerns one T cell receptor beta chain sequence. Its antigen is unknown. Qualities for individual bases were not recorded, and no much larger clone is one base off. These data originate in a study of control samples from healthy donors and cancer patients (dated by TCRdb to the early 2020s). From a lookup of the germline V gene (reference sequence), CDR1 and CDR2 are LNHNV and YYDKDF. The CDR3 sequence holds 18 residues, the cysteine and phenylalanine included. The sequence is cut down to CDR3 DNA, 54 bases in frame from base 1. Trimming takes 0 bases from V and 7 bases from J, and the germline ends sit 21 bases apart. The method behind the library was the immunoSEQ multiplex PCR assay. Not all clones reach the TCRdb copy of this immuneACCESS table, which keeps in-frame sequences only. Checked studies attribute under half of the gap to unresolved V genes and leave the rest unexplained. Recorded for this sample are 95,000 to 130,000 clones; over 75% of them occurred a single time. Of the sample, around 1.1% is held by the ten largest clones.

This TCR was sampled from a woman between 50 and 59 years old with colorectal cancer. The chain employs TRBV15 and TRBJ2-2; TRBD1 is a weak D gene call, 5 bases matching. Sequencing input: PBMCs. The DNA reads as follows: TGTGCCACCAGCAGAGAGTCTGCGGTCAGGGCGAGAGTCGGGGAGCTGTTTTTT. Its protein is CATSRESAVRARVGELFF.